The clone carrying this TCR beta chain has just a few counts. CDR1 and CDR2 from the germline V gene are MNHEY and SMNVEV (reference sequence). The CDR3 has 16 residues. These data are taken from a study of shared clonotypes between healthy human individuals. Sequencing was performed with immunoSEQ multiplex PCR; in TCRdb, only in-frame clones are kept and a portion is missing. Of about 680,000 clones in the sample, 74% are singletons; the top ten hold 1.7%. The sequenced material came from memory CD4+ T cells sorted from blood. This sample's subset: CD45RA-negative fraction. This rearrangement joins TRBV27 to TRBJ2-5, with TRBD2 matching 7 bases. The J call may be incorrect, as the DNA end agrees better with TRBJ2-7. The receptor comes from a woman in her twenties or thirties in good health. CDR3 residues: CASSLSGRGFSYEQYF. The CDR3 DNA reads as TGTGCCAGCAGTTTATCGGGGAGGGGTTTCTCCTACGAGCAGTACTTC.